The clone carrying this TCR beta chain was found a few times. The antigen is unknown. The data were taken from a study of liver allograft versus peripheral blood T cells. About the research overall: Hepatic allograft T cell receptor repertoires were evaluated relative to those present in recipients' peripheral blood.

Whole-study findings and limits: A difference was reportedly observed between T cell receptor repertoires inside liver allografts and those in peripheral blood.

The ends were cut back, 5 bases at V and 0 bases at J, with 5 bases in the middle. Germline V gene data show CDR1 as SEHNR and CDR2 as FQNEAQ (reference sequence). The CDR3 covers 13 residues. TCRdb reprocessed the reads via MiXCR and lists one record per CDR3 protein. Of under 15,000 distinct CDR3 sequences in the sample, 25% to 35% are singletons; the top ten hold around 2.2%. This clonotype was obtained from a human patient who had a liver transplant. Certain T cells may be donor cells from the graft. This chain links TRBV7-9 with TRBJ1-3, with D unclear. In nucleotides, the CDR3 is TGTGCCAGCAGCCCCAACTCTGGAAACACCATATATTTT. This codes for CASSPNSGNTIYF.